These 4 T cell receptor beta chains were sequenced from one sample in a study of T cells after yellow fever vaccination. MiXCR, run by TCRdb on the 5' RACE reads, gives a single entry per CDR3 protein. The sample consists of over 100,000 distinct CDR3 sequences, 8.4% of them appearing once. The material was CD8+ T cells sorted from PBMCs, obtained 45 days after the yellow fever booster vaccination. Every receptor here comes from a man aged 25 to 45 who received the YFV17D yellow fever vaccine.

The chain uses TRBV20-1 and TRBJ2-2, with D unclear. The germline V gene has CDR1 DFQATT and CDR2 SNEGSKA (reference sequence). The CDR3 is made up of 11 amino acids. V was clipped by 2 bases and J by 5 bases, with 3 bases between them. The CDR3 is CSARYTGELFF. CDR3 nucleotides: TGCAGTGCTAGATATACCGGGGAGCTGTTTTTT.

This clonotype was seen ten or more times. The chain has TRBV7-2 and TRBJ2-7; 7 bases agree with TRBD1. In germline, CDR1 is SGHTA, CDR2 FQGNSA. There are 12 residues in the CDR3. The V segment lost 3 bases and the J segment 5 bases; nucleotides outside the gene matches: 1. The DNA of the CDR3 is TGTGCCAGCAGCTTCGGGACAGACGAGCAGTACTTC. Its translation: CASSFGTDEQYF.

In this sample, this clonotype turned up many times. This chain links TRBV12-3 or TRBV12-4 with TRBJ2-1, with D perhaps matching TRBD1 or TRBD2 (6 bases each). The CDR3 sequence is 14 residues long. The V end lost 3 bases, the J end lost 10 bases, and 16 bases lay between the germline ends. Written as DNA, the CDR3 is TGTGCCAGCAGTTTGGGGGGCCACCTGGGCGAGCAGTTCTTC. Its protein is CASSLGGHLGEQFF.

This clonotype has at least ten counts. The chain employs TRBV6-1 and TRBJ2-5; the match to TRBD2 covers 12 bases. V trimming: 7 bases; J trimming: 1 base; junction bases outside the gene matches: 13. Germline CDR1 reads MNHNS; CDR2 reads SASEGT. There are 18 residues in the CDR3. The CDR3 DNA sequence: TGTGCCAGCACCAATCGGGCCCTAGCGGGAGGGTCCCAAGAGACCCAGTACTTC. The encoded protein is CASTNRALAGGSQETQYF.